This T cell receptor beta chain was found in a study of T cells in Graves' hyperthyroidism and ophthalmopathy. Study-wide results and limits: A 13 V-J signature model discriminated ophthalmopathy versus stable hyperthyroidism. Among clonotypes expanded in thyroid above 0.001, most were also found in blood.

This clonotype was seen once. The antigen remains undetermined. The source material, RNA transcripts, was used to amplify TCR beta CDR3 regions. First-round RT-PCR of the TCR CDR3 relied on the HTBI primer set. TCRdb independently ran MiXCR on the multiplex PCR reads; one entry per CDR3 protein. The repertoire has about 250,000 distinct CDR3 sequences, approximately 20% of them found once; the top ten carry roughly 60%. The CDR3 is made up of 16 amino acids. The V gene's germline CDR1 is SGHTA and CDR2 FQGTGA. V gave up 5 bases and J gave up 0 bases; unmatched junction bases: 4. Sequencing was performed on blood. The origin of this receptor is a man aged 25 to 40 with Graves' ophthalmopathy. The chain joins TRBV7-3 to TRBJ2-1; 10 positions agree with TRBD2. The CDR3 here is CASSISGRASYNEQFF. As DNA, the CDR3 is TGTGCCAGCAGCATCAGCGGGAGGGCCTCCTACAATGAGCAGTTCTTC.